These 20 T cell receptor beta chains were sequenced from one sample in a study of multiple sclerosis patients with progressive multifocal leukoencephalopathy. As to time point: about 13 months of natalizumab therapy. TCRdb keeps only in-frame clones here, not all; method: immunoSEQ multiplex PCR. This sample has around 27,000 clones, with 90% found just once. The input for sequencing was PBMCs, taken from a patient treated with natalizumab. The receptors shown here come from a human donor with multiple sclerosis.

V usage is TRBV28 and J usage is TRBJ1-5; D is uncertain. Deletions cut 10 bases from V and 5 bases from J, with 12 bases between. The CDR3 loop spans 12 amino acids. In germline, CDR1 is MDHEN, CDR2 SYDVKM. The CDR3 nucleotides are TGTGCCATCAAACTTCGGGATCAGCCCCAGCATTTT. Amino acids: CAIKLRDQPQHF. The complete variable domain, with remaining parts taken from reference TRBV28 and TRBJ1-5, reads DVKVTQSSRYLVKRTGEKVFLECVQDMDHENMFWYRQDPGLGLRLIYFSYDVKMKEKGDIPEGYSVSREKKERFSLILESASTNQTSMYLCAIKLRDQPQHFGDGTRLSIL.

The CDR3 nucleotides read TGTGCCAGCAGAGAAACAGGGGGGTACACTGAAGCTTTCTTT. Translating it yields CASRETGGYTEAFF. The chain carries TRBV2 and TRBJ1-1; TRBD1 matches 8 bases. The CDR3 extends over 14 amino acids. V lost 6 bases to trimming and J lost 3 bases; unmatched junction nucleotides: 6. Germline V CDR1 and CDR2: SNHLY, FYNNEI. Drawing the rest from reference TRBV2 and TRBJ1-1, the complete variable domain is EPEVTQTPSHQVTQMGQEVILRCVPISNHLYFYWYRQILGQKVEFLVSFYNNEISEKSEIFDDQFSVERPDGSNFTLKIRSTKLEDSAMYFCASRETGGYTEAFFGQGTRLTVV.

The chain employs TRBV7-8 and TRBJ2-7; TRBD1 matches at 7 bases. Unmatched junction bases numbered 6, after V lost 2 bases and J lost 2 bases. The CDR3 runs 15 residues. The germline V gene has CDR1 SGHVS and CDR2 FQNEAQ. The CDR3 DNA follows: TGTGCCAGCAGCTTACTTTCTGGGACAGCCTACGAGCAGTACTTC. Translation gives CASSLLSGTAYEQYF.

The chain has TRBV6-6 and TRBJ2-7; 12 nucleotides align to TRBD2. Germline loops: CDR1 MNHNY, CDR2 SVGAGI (reference sequence). The junction had 5 bases not matched to a gene; V was cut back by 6 bases and J by 2 bases. The CDR3 totals 15 residues. In nucleotides, the CDR3 is TGTGCCAGCAGCCGGACTAGCGGGGCGACCTACGAGCAGTACTTC. Translated, it gives CASSRTSGATYEQYF.

V is TRBV10-3 and J is TRBJ2-5; TRBD2 might be the D (7 bases). Between the trimmed V and J ends, which lost 2 bases and 9 bases, there was a span of 16 bases. The CDR3 is 14 residues long. Germline assignment: CDR1 ENHRY and CDR2 SYGVKD. The CDR3 DNA reads TGTGCCATCAGTGAGAGTTCCGGGGGGCGACCCCAGTACTTC. Residues: CAISESSGGRPQYF.

This rearrangement joins TRBV7-2 to TRBJ2-7, with 10 bases identical to TRBD2. After removal of 5 bases from V and 3 bases from J, the junction contained 10 bases not matched to a gene. From germline, CDR1 is SGHTA and CDR2 FQGNSA. The CDR3 totals 16 residues. Here the CDR3 DNA reads TGTGCCAGCAGCGTCGCCCTAGCGGGGGCCGGCTACGAGCAGTACTTC. Translation: CASSVALAGAGYEQYF.

The chain has TRBV10-1 and TRBJ2-7; D is unresolved. This CDR3 region has 16 residues. Trimming removed 4 bases from V and 2 bases from J, with 18 bases in between. CDR1 is WNHNN and CDR2 is SYGVQD in the germline V gene (reference sequence). CDR3 nucleotide sequence: TGCGCCAGCAGTGTGTTATGGAGACCGGAACCCTACGAGCAGTACTTC. Its protein product is CASSVLWRPEPYEQYF.

The chain has TRBV7-9 and TRBJ1-2, with D possibly TRBD1 on 5 matching bases. This CDR3 is 14 amino acids long. Per the germline V gene, CDR1 is SEHNR and CDR2 is FQNEAQ (reference sequence). Trimming cost V 1 base and J 1 base, with 7 bases left between them. The chain's CDR3 is CASSLEGINYGYTF. CDR3 nucleotide sequence: TGTGCCAGCAGCTTAGAGGGGATTAACTATGGCTACACCTTC. The whole variable domain, filled in from reference TRBV7-9 and TRBJ1-2, reads DTGVSQNPRHKITKRGQNVTFRCDPISEHNRLYWYRQTLGQGPEFLTYFQNEAQLEKSRLLSDRFSAERPKGSFSTLEIQRTEQGDSAMYLCASSLEGINYGYTFGSGTRLTVV.

The gene calls are TRBV6-5 and TRBJ2-7; 7 nucleotides line up with TRBD1. Germline CDR1 reads MNHEY; CDR2 reads SVGAGI. V lost 2 bases, J lost 2 bases, and 3 bases stayed unmatched. The CDR3 runs 14 residues. The CDR3, as DNA: TGTGCCAGCAGTTACGGTCAGGGGGCCTACGAGCAGTACTTC. Amino acid sequence: CASSYGQGAYEQYF.

The gene calls are TRBV6-6 and TRBJ1-2, with 7 nucleotides matching TRBD1. V dropped 7 bases and J dropped 9; count of bases not matched to a gene: 20. The CDR3 extends over 16 amino acids. Germline CDR1 is MNHNY and CDR2 is SVGAGI (reference sequence). The DNA of the CDR3 is TGTGCCAGCATCGCCCTCGACAGGGCCCAACTAAATAGCTACACCTTC. It yields the protein CASIALDRAQLNSYTF.

CDR3 loop: CASSESLRQVNTEAFF. Here the CDR3 DNA reads TGCGCCAGCAGTGAGTCTTTAAGGCAGGTTAACACTGAAGCTTTCTTT. The chain joins TRBV10-2 to TRBJ1-1; no reliable D call. Deletions cut 0 bases from V and 2 bases from J, with 13 bases between. The CDR3 is 16 residues long. Germline CDR1 WSHSY, CDR2 SAAADI.

V is TRBV7-3 and J is TRBJ2-7; TRBD1 or TRBD2 may be the D gene (5 bases each). Per the germline V gene, CDR1 is SGHTA and CDR2 is FQGTGA. This CDR3 region has 14 residues. V was shortened by 5 bases and J by 5 bases, with 16 bases between the two germline ends. Here the CDR3 reads CASSQRAGTHEQYF. The DNA for the CDR3 is TGTGCCAGCAGCCAAAGGGCAGGGACCCACGAGCAGTACTTC.

CDR3 DNA: TGTGCCAGCAGTTACTCGAGTGTGTATGGCTACACCTTC. Residues: CASSYSSVYGYTF. The V call is TRBV6-6, the J call TRBJ1-2, with D unclear. The CDR3 spans 13 residues. The germline CDR1 and CDR2 sequences are MNHNY and SVGAGI (reference sequence). V shed 0 bases and J shed 5 bases, with 7 bases lying between them.

The rearrangement links TRBV18 to TRBJ1-6; maybe TRBD1 (6 bases). Germline assignment: CDR1 KGHSH and CDR2 LQKENI. V dropped 3 bases and J dropped 5 bases, with 17 bases sitting between them. The CDR3 runs 17 residues. This CDR3 reads CASSPGGHKLNNSPLHF. In DNA form, the CDR3 reads TGTGCCAGCTCACCCGGGGGCCATAAGCTAAATAATTCACCCCTCCACTTT. Together with reference TRBV18 and TRBJ1-6, the CDR3 gives the full variable domain: NAGVMQNPRHLVRRRGQEARLRCSPMKGHSHVYWYRQLPEEGLKFMVYLQKENIIDESGMPKERFSAEFPKEGPSILRIQQVVRGDSAAYFCASSPGGHKLNNSPLHFGNGTRLTVT.

J is TRBJ1-6 and V is TRBV6-5; D ambiguous. The CDR3 loop spans 12 amino acids. Germline assignment: CDR1 MNHEY and CDR2 SVGAGI. V lost 2 bases and J lost 10, with 6 bases in between. In DNA form, the CDR3 reads TGTGCCAGCAGTTACCTGGACTCACCCCTCCACTTT. Its translation: CASSYLDSPLHF.

This clone was seen once. The chain is built from TRBV6-6 and TRBJ1-6; a possible D gene is TRBD1 (6 bases). There are 15 residues in the CDR3. The V gene's germline CDR1 is MNHNY and CDR2 SVGAGI (reference sequence). With 7 bases removed from V and 2 bases from J, the gap between germline ends came to 12 bases. CDR3 region: CASNSGVTYNSPLHF. DNA of the CDR3: TGTGCCAGCAACTCAGGGGTGACCTATAATTCACCCCTCCACTTT.

The chain is built from TRBV5-1 and TRBJ1-6; 10 nucleotides agree with TRBD1. CDR1 SGHRS and CDR2 YFSETQ come from the germline V gene. The CDR3 consists of 15 residues. J was trimmed by 7 bases and V by 4 bases; bases with no gene match: 5. The CDR3 DNA sequence: TGCGCCAGCAGCCTGACAGGGGGCGCGAATTCACCCCTCCACTTT. It codes for CASSLTGGANSPLHF.

The gene calls are TRBV5-4 and TRBJ1-2; the D gene is possibly TRBD1 (6 bases). The germline CDR1 and CDR2 sequences are SGHNT and YYREEE (reference sequence). V was clipped by 4 bases and J by 4 bases, with 11 bases between them. The CDR3 runs to 13 residues. CDR3 region: CASSQRTAYGYTF. CDR3 sequence (DNA): TGTGCCAGCAGCCAGAGGACAGCCTATGGCTACACCTTC. The complete variable domain, with remaining parts taken from reference TRBV5-4 and TRBJ1-2, reads ETGVTQSPTHLIKTRGQQVTLRCSSQSGHNTVSWYQQALGQGPQFIFQYYREEENGRGNFPPRFSGLQFPNYSSELNVNALELDDSALYLCASSQRTAYGYTFGSGTRLTVV.

Turning to this clone: Distinct nucleotide sequences in the sample also encode this CDR3. The chain employs TRBV9 and TRBJ1-2; D is undetermined. Germline values: CDR1 SGDLS, CDR2 YYNGEE. The CDR3 runs 11 residues. V was trimmed by 1 base and J by 2 bases, leaving 0 bases between them. The CDR3 nucleotides read TGTGCCAGCAGCGTAAACTATGGCTACACCTTC. It encodes CASSVNYGYTF.

The CDR3 reads CAWRAFDSASSYEQYF. DNA for the CDR3: TGTGCCTGGAGAGCTTTCGACAGTGCCAGCTCCTACGAGCAGTACTTC. The chain links TRBV30 to TRBJ2-7, with D perhaps matching TRBD1 (5 bases). Germline lookup yields CDR1 GTSNPN and CDR2 SVGIG (reference sequence). This CDR3 spans 16 amino acids. Trimming pared 3 bases from V and 0 bases from J, leaving 18 bases between.